This TCR beta chain was captured in a study of tumor-infiltrating lymphocytes in oesophageal squamous cell carcinoma. The germline V gene encodes CDR1 LNHDA and CDR2 SQIVND (reference sequence). The length of the CDR3 is 16 residues. TCRdb passed the PCR reads through MiXCR, listing each CDR3 protein once. Found here are 18,000 or so distinct CDR3 sequences, 35% to 45% of them singletons; the top ten hold 19%. The chain combines TRBV19 with TRBJ2-6; TRBD1 matches 8 bases. The last part of the DNA fits TRBJ2-7 better; the J call may be wrong. This TCR came from a male donor with esophageal squamous cell carcinoma. The sequencing input was esophageal tumor tissue. The CDR3 DNA sequence: TGTGCCAGTAGTATAAGACCGGACAGGGAAGGGAACGAGCAGTACTTC. Translation: CASSIRPDREGNEQYF.